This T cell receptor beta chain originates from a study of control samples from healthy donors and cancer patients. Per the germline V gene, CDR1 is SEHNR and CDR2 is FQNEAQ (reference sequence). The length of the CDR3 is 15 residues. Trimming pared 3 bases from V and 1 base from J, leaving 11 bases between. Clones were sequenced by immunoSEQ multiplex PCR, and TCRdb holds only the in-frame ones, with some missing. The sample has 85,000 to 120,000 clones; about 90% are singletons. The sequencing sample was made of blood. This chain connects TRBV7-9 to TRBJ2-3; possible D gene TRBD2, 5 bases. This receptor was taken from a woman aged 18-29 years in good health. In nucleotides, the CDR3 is TGTGCCAGCAGCTTTCTCGGTAGCGGCACAGATACGCAGTATTTT. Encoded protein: CASSFLGSGTDTQYF. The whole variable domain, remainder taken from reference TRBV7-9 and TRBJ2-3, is DTGVSQNPRHKITKRGQNVTFRCDPISEHNRLYWYRQTLGQGPEFLTYFQNEAQLEKSRLLSDRFSAERPKGSFSTLEIQRTEQGDSAMYLCASSFLGSGTDTQYFGPGTRLTVL.